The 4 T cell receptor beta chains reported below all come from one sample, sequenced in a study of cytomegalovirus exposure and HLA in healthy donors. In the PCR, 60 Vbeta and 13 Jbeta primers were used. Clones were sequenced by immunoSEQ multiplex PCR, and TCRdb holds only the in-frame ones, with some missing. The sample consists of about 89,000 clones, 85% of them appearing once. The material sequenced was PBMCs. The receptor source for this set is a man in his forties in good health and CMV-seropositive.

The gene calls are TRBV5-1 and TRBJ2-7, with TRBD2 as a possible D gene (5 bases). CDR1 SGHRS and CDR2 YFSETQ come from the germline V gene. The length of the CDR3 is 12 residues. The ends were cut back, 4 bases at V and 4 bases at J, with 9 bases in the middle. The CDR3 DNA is TGCGCCAGCAGCCCCGGGGATTACGAGCAGTACTTC. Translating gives CASSPGDYEQYF.

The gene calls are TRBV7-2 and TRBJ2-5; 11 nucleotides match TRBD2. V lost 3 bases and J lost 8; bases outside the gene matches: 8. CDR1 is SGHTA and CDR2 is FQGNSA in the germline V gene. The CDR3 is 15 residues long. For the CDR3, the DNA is TGTGCCAGCAGCTTCGTACTAGCGGGGGACGTAACCCAGTACTTC. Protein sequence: CASSFVLAGDVTQYF.

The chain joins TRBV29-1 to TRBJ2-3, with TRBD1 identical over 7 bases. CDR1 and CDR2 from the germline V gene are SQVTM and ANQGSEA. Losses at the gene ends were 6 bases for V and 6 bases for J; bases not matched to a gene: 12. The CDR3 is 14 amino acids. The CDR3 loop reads CSVIRDSLGDTQYF. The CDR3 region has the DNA TGCAGCGTCATCCGGGACAGCCTTGGGGATACGCAGTATTTT.

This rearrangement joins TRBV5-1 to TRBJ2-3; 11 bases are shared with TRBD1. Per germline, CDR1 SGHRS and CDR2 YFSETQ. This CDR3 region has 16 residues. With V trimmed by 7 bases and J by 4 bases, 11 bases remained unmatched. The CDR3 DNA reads TGCGCCAGCTCCCTGCTGGGACAGGGGGGAGCAGATACGCAGTATTTT. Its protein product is CASSLLGQGGADTQYF. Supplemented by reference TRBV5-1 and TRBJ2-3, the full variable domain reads KAGVTQTPRYLIKTRGQQVTLSCSPISGHRSVSWYQQTPGQGLQFLFEYFSETQRNKGNFPGRFSGRQFSNSRSEMNVSTLELGDSALYLCASSLLGQGGADTQYFGPGTRLTVL.